This entry lists 19 T cell receptor beta chains sequenced from one sample in a study of glioma-infiltrating T cells (TCRdb year 2016). The sequencing machine was an Illumina MiSeq. TCR alpha and beta CDR3 regions were amplified with the iRepertoire nested amplicon-rescue multiplex PCR (arm-PCR) platform from RNA. The public reads were reanalyzed by TCRdb: fastp trimming at Q25, MiXCR alignment, in-frame beta chains only. A single entry per CDR3 protein holds the most common genes and DNA from its merged rows. The sample table holds 400,000 or so distinct CDR3 sequences, of which roughly two fifths were seen once. The leading ten clones occupy around 12% of the sample. Sequenced: glioma tissue, nonneoplastic brain tissue, or PBMCs (not recorded which). These receptors were collected from a human donor with low-grade glioma or glioblastoma, undergoing nonglioma brain surgery, or in good health (not recorded which).

The chain recombines TRBV6-4 with TRBJ1-4; D unresolved. Germline-derived CDR1 and CDR2 are MRHNA and SNTAGT. This CDR3 comprises 15 residues. Trimming removed 1 base at V and 4 bases at J, with 10 bases between. CDR3 bases: TGTGCCAGCAGTGACTACGGCAAGCTTAATGAAAAACTGTTTTTT. The encoded protein is CASSDYGKLNEKLFF.

The rearrangement uses TRBV2 and TRBJ1-4; no reliable D call. The germline gives CDR1 SNHLY, CDR2 FYNNEI. The V end lost 7 bases, the J end lost 4 bases, and 13 bases lay between the germline ends. The CDR3 spans 14 residues. The CDR3: CASTRQEFNEKLFF. The CDR3 coding sequence is TGTGCCAGCACCCGGCAGGAGTTTAATGAAAAACTGTTTTTT.

There are many counts of this clonotype. The rearrangement joins TRBV7-2 to TRBJ2-7; 8 nucleotides match TRBD2. V lost 0 bases and J lost 5; bases outside the gene matches: 9. CDR1 and CDR2 from the germline V gene are SGHTA and FQGNSA. This CDR3 is 16 amino acids long. The CDR3 spells CASSLAVAGGTHEQYF. In nucleotides, the CDR3 is TGTGCCAGCAGCTTAGCGGTGGCGGGAGGTACCCACGAGCAGTACTTC.

The V and J genes are TRBV6-8 and TRBJ2-1; D assignment may be TRBD1 or TRBD2 (5 bases each). Germline CDR1 is MNHGY and CDR2 is SAAAGT. V shed 7 bases and J shed 6 bases, with 16 bases lying between them. CDR3 length equals 14 residues. CDR3 bases: TGTGCCAGCACCAAGGGACCATGGGGCAATGAGCAGTTCTTC. The encoded protein is CASTKGPWGNEQFF.

The chain uses TRBV10-3 and TRBJ2-7; D is ambiguous. The V gene's germline CDR1 is ENHRY and CDR2 SYGVKD. Trimming stripped 3 bases from V and 4 bases from J, with 16 bases between. The length of the CDR3 is 15 residues. The CDR3 DNA sequence: TGTGCCATCAGTGACGGGCAGGCGGCCCTTTACGAGCAGTACTTC. Its protein is CAISDGQAALYEQYF.

On this clonotype itself: The germline gene is not matched at one end of the junction; a read error may be the cause. V gene TRBV15 combines with J gene TRBJ1-6; D might be TRBD1 (5 bases). The germline CDR1 and CDR2 sequences are LNHNV and YYDKDF (reference sequence). This CDR3 is built from 15 residues. The chain's CDR3 is CATSRLRDGNSPHHF. CDR3 nucleotide sequence: TGTGCCACCAGCAGACTCCGGGACGGAAATTCACCCCACCACTTT.

Here the CDR3 reads CSARVPASDYEQYF. The CDR3 coding sequence is TGCAGTGCTAGAGTCCCCGCGAGCGACTACGAGCAGTACTTC. V gene TRBV20-1 combines with J gene TRBJ2-7; D unclear. The CDR3 is 14 amino acids. The V end was cut by 1 base, the J end by 3 bases, with 13 bases between. Looked up from germline, CDR1 is DFQATT and CDR2 is SNEGSKA (reference sequence).

This clonotype was seen at least ten times. The chain is built from TRBV27 and TRBJ1-1; D not resolved. The CDR3 contains 15 residues. Between the trimmed V and J ends, which lost 5 bases and 1 base, there was a span of 14 bases. Germline CDR1 and CDR2: MNHEY and SMNVEV (reference sequence). Here the CDR3 DNA reads TGTGCCAGCAGTGCTTCAACTTTAGCGAACACTGAAGCTTTCTTT. Its protein product is CASSASTLANTEAFF.

The rearrangement joins TRBV4-1 to TRBJ2-1; 9 nucleotides agree with TRBD2. V lost 1 base to trimming and J lost 0 bases; unmatched junction nucleotides: 10. From germline, CDR1 is MGHRA and CDR2 YSYEKL. CDR3 length equals 19 residues. The DNA for the CDR3 is TGCGCCAGCAGCCAAGGTTCTGCGGGAGGGCCTCACTCCTACAATGAGCAGTTCTTC. Encoded protein: CASSQGSAGGPHSYNEQFF.

In this sample, this clonotype turned up many times. The rearrangement uses TRBV7-2 and TRBJ1-5, with D possibly matching TRBD1 (5 bases). With 1 base removed from V and 6 bases from J, the gap between germline ends came to 10 bases. Per the germline V gene, CDR1 is SGHTA and CDR2 is FQGNSA. The CDR3 has 14 amino acids. The DNA for the CDR3 is TGTGCCAGCAGCTTAGTGAGGGGAGGTCAGCCCCAGCATTTT. It translates to CASSLVRGGQPQHF.

The chain links TRBV29-1 to TRBJ2-7; the D gene is possibly TRBD1 (6 bases). Germline V gives CDR1 SQVTM, CDR2 ANQGSEA. The germline V and J ends were trimmed by 6 bases and 2 bases, with 14 bases remaining between them. CDR3 length equals 13 residues. Here the CDR3 reads CSVRSRGPYEQYF. The CDR3 DNA reads as TGCAGCGTAAGATCCAGGGGCCCCTACGAGCAGTACTTC.

Of note for this clonotype: A single base separates this from a much larger clone, so it may be a read error. The V and J genes are TRBV27 and TRBJ2-7; D call uncertain. Germline CDR1 and CDR2: MNHEY and SMNVEV (reference sequence). The V end lost 2 bases, the J end lost 2 bases, and 13 bases lay between the germline ends. The CDR3 totals 15 residues. CDR3 DNA: TGTGCCAGCAGTTTAGGGTCAGGTAACACCTACGAGCAGTACTTC. Encoded protein: CASSLGSGNTYEQYF.

The sample holds many counts of this clonotype. The rearrangement links TRBV27 to TRBJ1-5; D unclear. V was cut by 3 bases and J by 0 bases, with 12 bases left in between. CDR1 and CDR2 (germline): MNHEY, SMNVEV (reference sequence). The CDR3 extends over 16 amino acids. The CDR3 nucleotides read TGTGCCAGCAGTTTTAAACAGTCAAATAGCAATCAGCCCCAGCATTTT. It translates to CASSFKQSNSNQPQHF.

The table lists this clonotype with a few counts. The chain employs TRBV20-1 and TRBJ2-7, with D unclear. The germline gives CDR1 DFQATT, CDR2 SNEGSKA (reference sequence). This CDR3 has 12 amino acids. The V end was cut by 0 bases, the J end by 7 bases, with 10 bases between. CDR3 nucleotide sequence: TGCAGTGCTAGAGATCCCTATTTGGAGCAGTACTTC. Translated, it gives CSARDPYLEQYF.

The chain couples TRBV28 to TRBJ2-1, with TRBD1 matching over 9 bases. The last part of the DNA fits TRBJ2-7 better; the J call may be wrong. Germline loops: CDR1 MDHEN, CDR2 SYDVKM. CDR3 size: 16 residues. The CDR3 protein is CASSLRDRGFDYEQYF. In nucleotides, the CDR3 is TGTGCCAGCAGTTTACGCGACAGGGGGTTTGACTACGAGCAGTACTTC.

This clonotype appeared a single time. The chain couples TRBV12-3 or TRBV12-4 to TRBJ1-5; weak D call: TRBD1 (5 bases). The CDR3 contains 16 residues. V was clipped by 2 bases and J by 2 bases, with 13 bases between them. As DNA, the CDR3 is TGTGCCAGCAGTTTAATACTGGGGGTAGGCAATCAGCCCCAGCATTTT. It is translated as CASSLILGVGNQPQHF.

CDR3 sequence: CASSRGFVGRMLKETQYF. CDR3 DNA: TGTGCCAGCAGTCGCGGGTTTGTGGGGCGCATGCTGAAAGAGACCCAGTACTTC. The V gene is TRBV6-1, the J gene TRBJ2-5; D tentatively reads TRBD1 or TRBD2 (5 bases each). V was clipped by 5 bases and J by 3 bases, with 25 bases between them. The CDR3 has 18 residues. CDR1 and CDR2 (germline): MNHNS, SASEGT.

At least ten counts were recorded for this clonotype. The DNA for the CDR3 is TGCAGTGCTTTAGAGCGGTTCCTTTCCTACGAGCAGTACTTC. It specifies CSALERFLSYEQYF. J is TRBJ2-7 and V is TRBV20-1, with a possible D match to TRBD2 (5 bases). V was pared by 5 bases and J by 1 base, with 15 bases between. The germline V gene has CDR1 DFQATT and CDR2 SNEGSKA (reference sequence). The CDR3 contains 14 residues.

The V and J genes are TRBV2 and TRBJ1-1; TRBD1 matches at 8 bases. The CDR3 sequence is 14 residues long. Germline V gene lookup returns CDR1 SNHLY and CDR2 FYNNEI. V was clipped by 8 bases and J by 1 base; unmatched bases: 6. CDR3 nucleotide sequence: TGTGCCAGCGGGGACAGGCGGGGGAACACTGAAGCTTTCTTT. This translates into CASGDRRGNTEAFF.